These T cell receptor beta chains were read from a single sample in a study of PD-L1 blockade in urothelial cancer. The data were produced by immunoSEQ multiplex PCR, yet TCRdb's version contains in-frame clones alone and is incomplete. The table includes about 130,000 clones, approximately 84% detected once. The sequencing here drew on PBMCs, taken around atezolizumab (anti-PD-L1) treatment. The receptors stem from a man in his fifties or sixties with urothelial cancer. Both conserved end residues are part of each CDR3. The D gene is left open where the match is weak. Part of the rows lack a size; the others show once, few, many or a class for expanded clones.

J gene: TRBJ1-5
V gene: TRBV19
clone size: -
D gene: TRBD1
CDR3 protein: CASWGTGGSNQPQHF
CDR3 DNA: TGTGCCAGCTGGGGGACAGGGGGTTCCAATCAGCCCCAGCATTTT

J gene: TRBJ2-7
V gene: TRBV6-1
clone size: -
D gene: -
CDR3 protein: CASSEGAGPYEQYF
CDR3 DNA: TGTGCCAGCAGTGAAGGGGCAGGCCCCTACGAGCAGTACTTC

J gene: TRBJ2-1
V gene: TRBV27
clone size: -
D gene: TRBD2
CDR3 protein: CASSPMTSGTYNEQFF
CDR3 DNA: TGTGCCAGCAGTCCCATGACTAGCGGGACCTACAATGAGCAGTTCTTC

J gene: TRBJ1-6
V gene: TRBV5-8
clone size: -
D gene: TRBD1
CDR3 protein: CASSLETGGANNSPLHF
CDR3 DNA: TGTGCCAGCAGCTTGGAGACAGGGGGCGCCAATAATTCACCCCTCCACTTT

J gene: TRBJ1-3
V gene: TRBV28
clone size: -
D gene: -
CDR3 protein: CASSFRTNALGNTIYF
CDR3 DNA: TGTGCCAGCAGTTTCCGGACAAACGCTCTGGGAAACACCATATATTTT

J gene: TRBJ2-3
V gene: TRBV7-9
clone size: -
D gene: -
CDR3 protein: CASSSGSTDTQYF
CDR3 DNA: TGTGCCAGCAGCTCCGGGAGCACAGATACGCAGTATTTT

J gene: TRBJ2-7
V gene: TRBV25-1
clone size: few
D gene: -
CDR3 protein: CASSATGGSYEQYF
CDR3 DNA: TGTGCCAGCAGTGCAACCGGGGGCTCCTACGAGCAGTACTTC

J gene: TRBJ2-7
V gene: TRBV14
clone size: -
D gene: -
CDR3 protein: CASSQKEGFTYEQYF
CDR3 DNA: TGTGCCAGCAGCCAAAAGGAGGGTTTCACCTACGAGCAGTACTTC

J gene: TRBJ1-3
V gene: TRBV25-1
clone size: -
D gene: TRBD1
CDR3 protein: CASRRTGGTGNTIYF
CDR3 DNA: TGTGCCAGCAGACGGACAGGGGGGACGGGAAACACCATATATTTT

J gene: TRBJ2-5
V gene: TRBV7-9
clone size: -
D gene: TRBD1
CDR3 protein: CASTPGGDFAEETQYF
CDR3 DNA: TGTGCCAGCACCCCAGGGGGCGATTTTGCAGAAGAGACCCAGTACTTC

J gene: TRBJ2-1
V gene: TRBV9
clone size: -
D gene: TRBD2
CDR3 protein: CASSVGVAGGLQFF
CDR3 DNA: TGTGCCAGCAGCGTAGGAGTGGCGGGAGGGCTTCAGTTCTTC

J gene: TRBJ1-5
V gene: TRBV30
clone size: -
D gene: TRBD1
CDR3 protein: CAWSTGGLSNQPQHF
CDR3 DNA: TGTGCCTGGAGTACAGGGGGCCTTAGCAATCAGCCCCAGCATTTT

J gene: TRBJ2-5
V gene: TRBV10-3
clone size: once
D gene: TRBD1
CDR3 protein: CAISESKQGRETQYF
CDR3 DNA: TGTGCCATCAGTGAGTCTAAACAGGGGAGAGAGACCCAGTACTTC

J gene: TRBJ2-7
V gene: TRBV11-1
clone size: -
D gene: TRBD1
CDR3 protein: CASSPSGTGGTYEQYF
CDR3 DNA: TGTGCCAGCAGCCCCTCCGGGACAGGGGGGACCTACGAGCAGTACTTC

J gene: TRBJ1-4
V gene: TRBV4-2
clone size: few
D gene: TRBD1
CDR3 protein: CASSPDRGEKLFF
CDR3 DNA: TGTGCCAGCAGCCCCGACAGGGGTGAAAAACTGTTTTTT

J gene: TRBJ2-3
V gene: TRBV6-5
clone size: -
D gene: TRBD2
CDR3 protein: CASSRTSGRVDTQYF
CDR3 DNA: TGTGCCAGCAGTAGGACTAGCGGGAGGGTGGATACGCAGTATTTT

J gene: TRBJ2-1
V gene: TRBV11-3
clone size: -
D gene: TRBD1
CDR3 protein: CASTTTGFNEQFF
CDR3 DNA: TGTGCCAGCACCACGACAGGGTTCAATGAGCAGTTCTTC

J gene: TRBJ1-1
V gene: TRBV28
clone size: once
D gene: -
CDR3 protein: CASSLEVKTEAFF
CDR3 DNA: TGTGCCAGCAGTTTGGAGGTGAAGACTGAAGCTTTCTTT

J gene: TRBJ2-3
V gene: TRBV19
clone size: -
D gene: -
CDR3 protein: CASSTQTALDTQYF
CDR3 DNA: TGTGCCAGTAGTACCCAGACAGCCTTGGATACGCAGTATTTT

J gene: TRBJ2-5
V gene: TRBV5-8
clone size: -
D gene: TRBD1
CDR3 protein: CASSLRDRDKETQYF
CDR3 DNA: TGTGCCAGCAGCTTACGGGACAGGGATAAAGAGACCCAGTACTTC

J gene: TRBJ1-2
V gene: TRBV2
clone size: -
D gene: TRBD1
CDR3 protein: CASIAATGGYTF
CDR3 DNA: TGTGCCAGCATCGCCGCGACAGGGGGCTACACCTTC

J gene: TRBJ1-2
V gene: TRBV6-6
clone size: -
D gene: TRBD1
CDR3 protein: CASSTRTGVVYGYTF
CDR3 DNA: TGTGCCAGCAGTACCCGGACAGGGGTCGTCTATGGCTACACCTTC

J gene: TRBJ1-2
V gene: TRBV7-9
clone size: -
D gene: -
CDR3 protein: CASRHRDFHWVYGYGYTF
CDR3 DNA: TGTGCCAGCAGACACCGAGACTTCCACTGGGTATATGGATATGGCTACACCTTC

J gene: TRBJ2-7
V gene: TRBV11-2
clone size: -
D gene: TRBD2
CDR3 protein: CASSIRLAGVDEQYF
CDR3 DNA: TGTGCCAGCAGCATACGACTAGCGGGAGTGGACGAGCAGTACTTC

J gene: TRBJ1-5
V gene: TRBV9
clone size: once
D gene: TRBD1
CDR3 protein: CASSSRTGGSEPQHF
CDR3 DNA: TGTGCCAGCAGCTCACGGACAGGGGGGTCCGAGCCCCAGCATTTT

J gene: TRBJ1-2
V gene: TRBV5-1
clone size: -
D gene: -
CDR3 protein: CASSLMATTYGYTF
CDR3 DNA: TGCGCCAGCAGCTTGATGGCCACTACCTATGGCTACACCTTC

J gene: TRBJ2-2
V gene: TRBV11-2
clone size: -
D gene: -
CDR3 protein: CASSLSVRELFF
CDR3 DNA: TGTGCCAGCAGCTTATCGGTTAGGGAGCTGTTTTTT

J gene: TRBJ2-5
V gene: TRBV5-1
clone size: -
D gene: TRBD2
CDR3 protein: CASSLAPSGNQETQYF
CDR3 DNA: TGCGCCAGCAGCTTGGCCCCTAGCGGGAACCAAGAGACCCAGTACTTC

J gene: TRBJ2-7
V gene: TRBV5-4
clone size: -
D gene: TRBD2
CDR3 protein: CASSGGGKLSYEQYF
CDR3 DNA: TGTGCCAGCAGCGGGGGGGGGAAGCTCTCCTACGAGCAGTACTTC

J gene: TRBJ2-2
V gene: TRBV10-3
clone size: -
D gene: TRBD2
CDR3 protein: CAISELLAGNTGELFF
CDR3 DNA: TGTGCCATCAGTGAACTACTAGCGGGGAACACCGGGGAGCTGTTTTTT

J gene: TRBJ1-2
V gene: TRBV14
clone size: -
D gene: -
CDR3 protein: CASSQDPVRVYGYTF
CDR3 DNA: TGTGCCAGCAGCCAAGACCCGGTTCGGGTCTATGGCTACACCTTC

J gene: TRBJ2-5
V gene: TRBV11-2
clone size: -
D gene: -
CDR3 protein: CASSQGHQETQYF
CDR3 DNA: TGTGCCAGCAGCCAGGGACATCAAGAGACCCAGTACTTC

J gene: TRBJ2-7
V gene: TRBV4-1
clone size: -
D gene: -
CDR3 protein: CASSQGSSGVASYEQYF
CDR3 DNA: TGCGCCAGCAGCCAAGGGAGTTCGGGGGTTGCGTCCTACGAGCAGTACTTC

J gene: TRBJ1-2
V gene: TRBV12-5
clone size: -
D gene: -
CDR3 protein: CASSRGGYGYTF
CDR3 DNA: TGTGCTAGTTCGCGGGGGGGCTATGGCTACACCTTC

J gene: TRBJ2-7
V gene: TRBV5-6
clone size: -
D gene: -
CDR3 protein: CASSSSWASDEQYF
CDR3 DNA: TGTGCCAGCAGCTCGAGTTGGGCGAGTGACGAGCAGTACTTC

J gene: TRBJ2-2
V gene: TRBV5-8
clone size: -
D gene: -
CDR3 protein: CASSWRWELFF
CDR3 DNA: TGTGCCAGCAGCTGGCGGTGGGAGCTGTTTTTT

J gene: TRBJ1-4
V gene: TRBV27
clone size: -
D gene: -
CDR3 protein: CASSFRQGEKLFF
CDR3 DNA: TGTGCCAGCAGTTTTCGGCAGGGGGAAAAACTGTTTTTT

J gene: TRBJ2-3
V gene: TRBV7-8
clone size: -
D gene: TRBD2
CDR3 protein: CASSQRGTVSTDTQYF
CDR3 DNA: TGTGCCAGCAGCCAGCGGGGGACGGTTAGCACAGATACGCAGTATTTT

J gene: TRBJ2-4
V gene: TRBV5-4
clone size: -
D gene: TRBD2
CDR3 protein: CASSLAGSGPLAKNIQYF
CDR3 DNA: TGTGCCAGCAGCTTGGCTGGTAGCGGGCCACTAGCCAAAAACATTCAGTACTTC

J gene: TRBJ2-7
V gene: TRBV7-2
clone size: -
D gene: TRBD2
CDR3 protein: CASSTRDYSYEQYF
CDR3 DNA: TGTGCCAGCAGCACTCGGGACTACTCTTACGAGCAGTACTTC

J gene: TRBJ2-4
V gene: TRBV19
clone size: few
D gene: -
CDR3 protein: CASSIGQKNIQYF
CDR3 DNA: TGTGCCAGTAGTATAGGACAGAAAAACATTCAGTACTTC

J gene: TRBJ2-2
V gene: TRBV6-5
clone size: -
D gene: -
CDR3 protein: CASRPPGQNTGELFF
CDR3 DNA: TGTGCCAGCAGACCGCCGGGACAAAACACCGGGGAGCTGTTTTTT

J gene: TRBJ2-7
V gene: TRBV7-9
clone size: -
D gene: -
CDR3 protein: CASSLASSTYEQYF
CDR3 DNA: TGTGCCAGCAGCTTAGCGAGCTCCACCTACGAGCAGTACTTC

J gene: TRBJ2-7
V gene: TRBV28
clone size: -
D gene: TRBD2
CDR3 protein: CASSSPGLAGPYEQYF
CDR3 DNA: TGTGCCAGCAGTTCACCGGGACTAGCGGGGCCCTACGAGCAGTACTTC

J gene: TRBJ2-7
V gene: TRBV13
clone size: -
D gene: TRBD1
CDR3 protein: CASSSIRDRTSYEQYF
CDR3 DNA: TGTGCCAGCAGCTCTATCCGGGACAGGACTTCCTACGAGCAGTACTTC